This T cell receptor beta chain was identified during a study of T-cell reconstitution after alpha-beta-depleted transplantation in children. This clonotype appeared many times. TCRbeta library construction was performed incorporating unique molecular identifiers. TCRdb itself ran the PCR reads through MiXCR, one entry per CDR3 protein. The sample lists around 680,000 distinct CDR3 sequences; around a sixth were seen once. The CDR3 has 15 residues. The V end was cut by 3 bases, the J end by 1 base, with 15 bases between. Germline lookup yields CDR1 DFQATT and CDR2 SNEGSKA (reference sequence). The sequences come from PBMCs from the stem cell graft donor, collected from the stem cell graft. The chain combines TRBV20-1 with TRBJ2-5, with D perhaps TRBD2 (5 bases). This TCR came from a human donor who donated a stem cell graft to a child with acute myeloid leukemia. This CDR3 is CSASGEPTLQETQYF. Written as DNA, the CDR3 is TGCAGTGCTAGTGGGGAGCCAACACTCCAAGAGACCCAGTACTTC.